What follows is one T cell receptor (beta chain) and its context. The antigen remains undetermined. J gave up 2 bases and V 2 bases, and 13 bases lay outside the gene matches. CDR3 size: 18 residues. In germline, CDR1 is LNHDA, CDR2 SQIVND (reference sequence). These data belong to a study of shared clonotypes between healthy human individuals. Study-wide background: Three plates were used per donor for CD4 naive, three for CD4 memory, two for CD8 naive and one for CD8 memory.

General study points: Clonotype sharing across a few donors was observed for roughly 5% of naive CD4 clonotypes.

Using immunoSEQ multiplex PCR, the repertoire was profiled, and TCRdb retains in-frame clones only, with some absent. The sample lists about 2.1 million clones, more than 85% occurring once. CD8 cells classed as naive were CD45RO-negative and positively selected for CCR7, excluding terminally differentiated effector memory CD45RA+ cells. HIV-negative, healthy adults without recent acute infections or vaccinations were the donors. The chain couples TRBV19 to TRBJ2-5; TRBD2 matches at 8 bases. The source is a man in his late teens or twenties in good health. Some clones in this sample may be carry-over from other donors' samples. The material sequenced was naive CD8+ T cells from PBMCs. CDR3 sequence: CASSILGEAGAKQETQYF. The CDR3, as DNA: TGTGCCAGTAGTATACTCGGGGAAGCGGGAGCAAAACAAGAGACCCAGTACTTC.